This TCR beta chain stems from a study of breast tumors, draining lymph nodes, adjacent tissues. Concerning this clonotype: The target antigen is unknown.

The germline gives CDR1 SEHNR, CDR2 FQNEAQ (reference sequence). Deletions cut 3 bases from V and 0 bases from J, with 13 bases between. The CDR3 length is 16 residues. TCRdb re-called the multiplex PCR reads with MiXCR, one entry per CDR3 protein. The sample includes tens of thousands of distinct CDR3 sequences, 42% of them seen just once. Study-wide results and caveats: The lymph node origin of tumor T cells was framed as consistent with a hypothesis, not demonstrated. Tumor TCR diversity was below lymph nodes but above nontumor tissue.

Sequencing input: breast tumor tissue. The TCR was taken from a female donor with breast cancer. Some clones in this sample may be carry-over from other donors' samples. V usage is TRBV7-9 and J usage is TRBJ2-3, with D possibly matching TRBD2 (6 bases). The CDR3: CASSLAAGPSTDTQYF. CDR3 sequence (DNA): TGTGCCAGCAGCTTGGCCGCGGGACCTAGCACAGATACGCAGTATTTT.